A single count supports the clone carrying this T cell receptor (beta chain). Antigen: not known. The sample originates from a study of cytomegalovirus exposure and HLA in healthy donors. Study observations and caveats: In a later analysis, V- and J-gene trimming of beta chains associated with a DCLRE1C missense variant, replicated independently. Rarity held for most TCR sequences, but there were some public TCRs that occurred in many donors. CMV serostatus stood as the only immune exposure information on hand.

This PCR relied on a set of 60 Vbeta primers and 13 Jbeta primers. Sequencing used immunoSEQ multiplex PCR; TCRdb keeps in-frame clones, though not all of them. The table records tens of thousands of clones, around 77% of them present only once. Trimming shortened V by 7 bases and J by 4 bases, and 5 bases separated the two germline ends. The germline V gene encodes CDR1 MDHEN and CDR2 SYDVKM. CDR3 length: 11 amino acids. The chain employs TRBV28 and TRBJ1-5; D remains unclear. This sequence originates from a young man in good health and CMV-seronegative. Specimen: PBMCs. CDR3 nucleotides: TGTGCCAGCAAACAGAATCAGCCCCAGCATTTT. Its protein product is CASKQNQPQHF.